This T cell receptor (beta chain) emerged from a study of a mutant IDH1 vaccine in newly diagnosed glioma. Study in general: Patients under treatment included around 60% males and approximately 38% females and had a mean age of approximately 40 years. Pretreatment consisted of radiotherapy, temozolomide, or both, with most receiving both.

The time point here: baseline, week 1 (first vaccination visit). The treatment: pre-vaccination baseline after standard-of-care therapy. The CDR3 spans 16 residues. Looked up from germline, CDR1 is KGHSY and CDR2 is FQNENV. Between the trimmed V and J ends, which lost 4 bases and 4 bases, there was a span of 17 bases. Data came from immunoSEQ multiplex PCR; TCRdb stores just in-frame clones and leaves some out. The sample has around 92,000 clones, roughly 89% seen once. V is TRBV16 and J is TRBJ2-1, with TRBD1 as a possible D gene (6 bases). The material was PBMCs, obtained from a glioma patient treated with radiotherapy, temozolomide or both. The receptor comes from a woman aged 45-65 years with glioma. CDR3 DNA: TGTGCCAGCAGCCTCAAGGGAAAGGGGGTTTACAATGAGCAGTTCTTC. The encoded protein is CASSLKGKGVYNEQFF.